Shown below are 6 T cell receptor beta chains from a single sample sequenced in a study of OX40 agonist ivuxolimab in advanced cancers. The library was made by the immunoSEQ multiplex PCR assay. In its TCRdb copy, this immuneACCESS table keeps in-frame sequences only and misses some clones. Where compared with another copy, unresolved V genes explain less than half of these, and the others have no known cause. Here the sample has over 65,000 clones; 92% occur a single time. Approximately 0.48% of the sample belongs to the ten largest clones. The material sequenced was CD4+ or CD8+ T cells sorted from blood, taken in a trial of the OX40 agonist ivuxolimab. The receptors derive from an adult with an advanced solid tumor such as melanoma, head and neck, liver or kidney cancer.

The rearrangement joins TRBV6-5 to TRBJ1-5; D is unclear. V gave up 0 bases and J gave up 9 bases, with 9 bases separating them. This CDR3 spans 13 amino acids. The germline gives CDR1 MNHEY, CDR2 SVGAGI. The CDR3 here is CASSYSGTGPQHF. Written as DNA, the CDR3 is TGTGCCAGCAGTTACTCAGGCACGGGGCCCCAGCATTTT.

This chain links TRBV7-9 with TRBJ2-2, with TRBD1 identical over 11 bases. Germline CDR1 reads SEHNR; CDR2 reads FQNEAQ (reference sequence). The V gene end was trimmed by 1 base and the J gene end by 3 bases; junction bases not matched to a gene: 1. CDR3 length: 16 residues. CDR3 loop: CASSLGTGGDTGELFF. The CDR3 nucleotides are TGTGCCAGCAGCTTAGGGACAGGGGGCGACACCGGGGAGCTGTTTTTT.

The chain uses TRBV27 and TRBJ1-1, with D hard to call. The CDR3 is made up of 19 amino acids. Trimming shortened V by 2 bases and J by 0 bases, and 22 bases separated the two germline ends. The germline V gene encodes CDR1 MNHEY and CDR2 SMNVEV (reference sequence). The DNA of the CDR3 is TGTGCCAGCAGTTTAGGTTTGGCAGTCTTGCCCGGCATGAACACTGAAGCTTTCTTT. As protein: CASSLGLAVLPGMNTEAFF.

The V gene is TRBV5-1, the J gene TRBJ2-3; TRBD1 aligns across 10 bases. After removal of 3 bases from V and 1 base from J, the junction contained 2 bases not matched to a gene. Germline V gives CDR1 SGHRS, CDR2 YFSETQ. This CDR3 spans 15 amino acids. Written as DNA, the CDR3 is TGCGCCAGCAGCTGGGGGACAGGGGGCACAGATACGCAGTATTTT. This encodes CASSWGTGGTDTQYF.

This clone appeared a single time. This chain uses TRBV19 with TRBJ1-4; unclear D gene. V was trimmed by 6 bases and J by 1 base, leaving 6 bases between them. Germline V gives CDR1 LNHDA, CDR2 SQIVND (reference sequence). This CDR3 has 13 amino acids. The CDR3: CASRGLTNEKLFF. The CDR3 DNA follows: TGTGCCAGTAGAGGGTTAACTAATGAAAAACTGTTTTTT.

The table lists this clone with a few counts. V usage is TRBV28 and J usage is TRBJ1-2; 7 bases fit TRBD1. V trimming: 4 bases; J trimming: 1 base; junction bases outside the gene matches: 3. The CDR3 loop spans 14 amino acids. Per the germline V gene, CDR1 is MDHEN and CDR2 is SYDVKM. CDR3: CASSWWDSNYGYTF. The CDR3 nucleotides are TGTGCCAGCAGTTGGTGGGACAGTAACTATGGCTACACCTTC.